Sequencing of this T cell receptor (beta chain) was carried out in a study of T-cell memory formation after mild COVID-19. Turning to the study itself: TCR clusters were mostly donor specific.

V was clipped by 3 bases and J by 1 base, with 12 bases between them. CDR3 size: 15 residues. Germline V lookup: CDR1 KGHSH, CDR2 LQKENI. Constant-segment-primed 5'RACE gave TCR alpha and TCR beta cDNA libraries with sample barcodes and UMIs. A single record per CDR3 protein comes from TCRdb applying MiXCR to the 5' RACE reads. The sample has roughly 130,000 distinct CDR3 sequences; about 6% are singletons. The sample holds a few counts of this clonotype. Its antigen is undetermined. Overall study results and limits: Within pre-infection memory, some responding clones were found, suggesting cross-reactive memory joined. Contracting clones from day 15 to 85 had balanced CD4/CD8; later expanders favoured CD4+.

This rearrangement joins TRBV18 to TRBJ1-1, with D possibly TRBD1 on 5 matching bases. This TCR came from an adult woman who had mild COVID-19 (a few samples of this study predate the infection). Cell type and time point are not known. The material sequenced was PBMCs or a T cell subset sorted from them (not recorded which). The chain's CDR3 is CASSPTRDPNTEAFF. The CDR3 nucleotides are TGTGCCAGCTCACCGACGAGGGACCCGAACACTGAAGCTTTCTTT.